These 19 T cell receptor beta chains share one sample of origin, sequenced in a study of CD8 T cells in ankylosing spondylitis. TCRdb re-derived calls from the 5' RACE reads in MiXCR, one entry per CDR3 protein. Of 25,000 to 35,000 distinct CDR3 sequences listed, approximately 15% are singletons. The source material was blood. The receptors were gathered from a male donor with ankylosing spondylitis or in good health (not recorded which).

V usage is TRBV20-1 and J usage is TRBJ2-1; maybe TRBD2 (5 bases). Germline lookup yields CDR1 DFQATT and CDR2 SNEGSKA (reference sequence). Trimming cost V 6 bases and J 3 bases, with 21 bases left between them. CDR3 length: 16 residues. CDR3 in DNA: TGCAGTGCAATGAGGCCCGACGGGAAGGACTACAATGAGCAGTTCTTC. Encoded protein: CSAMRPDGKDYNEQFF.

The rearrangement uses TRBV29-1 and TRBJ2-7, with D perhaps matching TRBD1 (6 bases). Germline lookup yields CDR1 SQVTM and CDR2 ANQGSEA. The CDR3 is 13 amino acids. V lost 4 bases and J lost 0, with 10 bases in between. This chain's CDR3 is CSVGQGSSYEQYF. The CDR3 DNA reads TGCAGCGTTGGGCAGGGGAGCTCCTACGAGCAGTACTTC.

The rearrangement uses TRBV28 and TRBJ2-7, with 7 bases aligning to TRBD1. The CDR3 loop spans 14 amino acids. V was clipped by 10 bases and J by 2 bases; unmatched bases: 11. The germline CDR1 and CDR2 sequences are MDHEN and SYDVKM. In DNA form, the CDR3 reads TGTGCCACCCTTGGGTCAGGGGGTGCCTACGAGCAGTACGTC. Protein: CATLGSGGAYEQYV.

This rearrangement joins TRBV29-1 to TRBJ1-1; TRBD1 is a possible D gene (6 bases). Trimming shortened V by 6 bases and J by 5 bases, and 16 bases separated the two germline ends. The CDR3 is made up of 13 amino acids. Germline-derived CDR1 and CDR2 are SQVTM and ANQGSEA. CDR3 DNA sequence: TGCAGCGTCACCGGGACAAAAGGGACTGAAGCTTTCTTT. Residues: CSVTGTKGTEAFF.

This clonotype has only a few counts. The chain has TRBV6-2 or TRBV6-3 and TRBJ2-3; a weak D match, TRBD2 (6 bases). There are 15 residues in the CDR3. Germline V gene data show CDR1 as MNHEY and CDR2 as SVGEGT. Trimming took off 5 bases at V and 0 bases at J, with 12 bases between the two ends. In DNA, the CDR3 is TGTGCCAGCAGTCACCGGGAGACCAGCACAGATACGCAGTATTTT. Protein product: CASSHRETSTDTQYF.

Only a few counts were recorded for this clonotype. The V gene is TRBV20-1, the J gene TRBJ1-1; perhaps TRBD1 as D (6 bases). Germline values: CDR1 DFQATT, CDR2 SNEGSKA (reference sequence). The CDR3 totals 15 residues. V lost 6 bases and J lost 7, with 24 bases in between. This CDR3 reads CSANKGTPPRLEAFF. In DNA, the CDR3 is TGCAGTGCGAATAAAGGGACACCGCCAAGACTTGAAGCTTTCTTT.

The gene calls are TRBV7-9 and TRBJ2-1; D tentatively reads TRBD1 or TRBD2 (5 bases each). Germline CDR1 SEHNR, CDR2 FQNEAQ (reference sequence). This CDR3 region has 12 residues. Trimming cost V 1 base and J 13 bases, with 11 bases left between them. CDR3 in DNA: TGTGCCAGCAGCTTAGGGGGGTCCGGCCAGTTCTTC. It specifies CASSLGGSGQFF.

This chain links TRBV6-6 with TRBJ1-4; unclear D gene. This CDR3 has 12 residues. Germline-derived CDR1 and CDR2 are MNHNY and SVGAGI (reference sequence). V gave up 0 bases and J gave up 5 bases, with 1 base separating them. The CDR3 coding sequence is TGTGCCAGCAGTTACTCGAATGAAAAACTGTTTTTT. This sequence encodes CASSYSNEKLFF.

This clonotype was detected only a few times. The chain couples TRBV3-1 to TRBJ2-1; 13 bases are a match to TRBD2. There are 17 residues in the CDR3. After removal of 1 base from V and 9 bases from J, the junction contained 9 bases not matched to a gene. CDR1 and CDR2 from the germline V gene are LGHDT and YNNKEL (reference sequence). CDR3 sequence: CASSQGGLAGDRIEQFF. DNA of the CDR3: TGTGCCAGCAGCCAAGGAGGACTAGCGGGAGATCGAATTGAGCAGTTCTTC.

This chain joins TRBV10-3 and TRBJ2-1; 7 positions match TRBD2. This CDR3 contains 14 residues. V shed 7 bases, J shed 9 bases, and the junction held 12 bases outside the gene matches. Germline-derived CDR1 and CDR2 are ENHRY and SYGVKD. In nucleotides, the CDR3 is TGTGCCATCATGGGGGTAGCGGGCCAGGGTGAGCAGTTCTTC. Its protein product is CAIMGVAGQGEQFF.

This clonotype has a handful of counts. The rearrangement uses TRBV28 and TRBJ2-2, with 8 bases lining up with TRBD1. V dropped 10 bases and J dropped 5; count of bases not matched to a gene: 3. CDR1 is MDHEN, CDR2 SYDVKM, per germline. The CDR3 is 12 residues long. CDR3 DNA sequence: TGTGCCACTTACAGGGGGACCGGGGAGCTGTTTTTT. Its protein product is CATYRGTGELFF. Looking up the rest from reference TRBV28 and TRBJ2-2 gives the full variable domain: DVKVTQSSRYLVKRTGEKVFLECVQDMDHENMFWYRQDPGLGLRLIYFSYDVKMKEKGDIPEGYSVSREKKERFSLILESASTNQTSMYLCATYRGTGELFFGEGSRLTVL.

This chain links TRBV3-1 with TRBJ2-3; no clear D. The V and J ends lost 5 bases and 9 bases respectively, with 21 bases between them. Germline CDR1 and CDR2: LGHDT and YNNKEL (reference sequence). CDR3 length: 15 amino acids. The CDR3 DNA reads as TGTGCCAGCAGCAAAATTCTGGACGCGGAACAGACGCAGTATTTT. It is translated as CASSKILDAEQTQYF.

The chain employs TRBV12-3 or TRBV12-4 and TRBJ2-2; 7 nucleotides align to TRBD1. V lost 6 bases to trimming and J lost 3 bases; unmatched junction nucleotides: 4. This CDR3 comprises 14 residues. The CDR3 loop reads CASSRDSYTGELFF. CDR3 nucleotides: TGTGCCAGCAGCCGGGACAGCTACACCGGGGAGCTGTTTTTT.

The J gene is TRBJ2-7, the V gene TRBV20-1; D ambiguous. The CDR3 loop spans 15 amino acids. CDR1 and CDR2 (germline): DFQATT, SNEGSKA (reference sequence). Trimming left V 5 bases short and J 0 bases short, with 17 bases between. CDR3 residues: CSACPSRYPSYEQYF. For the CDR3, the DNA is TGCAGTGCTTGCCCTAGTCGTTACCCCTCCTACGAGCAGTACTTC.

This clonotype was seen a few times. V and J are TRBV20-1 and TRBJ2-5; 10 positions match TRBD2. Germline values: CDR1 DFQATT, CDR2 SNEGSKA (reference sequence). The V and J ends lost 6 bases and 5 bases, in that order; junction bases with no gene match: 9. There are 14 residues in the CDR3. CDR3 in amino acids: CSARKRGGSETQYF. The CDR3 nucleotides read TGCAGTGCGAGGAAGCGGGGGGGGTCCGAGACCCAGTACTTC.

This clonotype was recorded at least ten times. CDR3 bases: TGTGCCAGCAGGCCCAGGGGGAACACCGGGGAGCTGTTTTTT. Protein: CASRPRGNTGELFF. The V call is TRBV28, the J call TRBJ2-2; D is possibly TRBD1 (6 bases). Trimming removed 6 bases at V and 1 base at J, with 9 bases between. From germline, CDR1 is MDHEN and CDR2 SYDVKM. There are 14 residues in the CDR3. The full variable domain, with the rest looked up from reference TRBV28 and TRBJ2-2, is DVKVTQSSRYLVKRTGEKVFLECVQDMDHENMFWYRQDPGLGLRLIYFSYDVKMKEKGDIPEGYSVSREKKERFSLILESASTNQTSMYLCASRPRGNTGELFFGEGSRLTVL.

This clonotype was seen only once. This rearrangement joins TRBV12-3 or TRBV12-4 to TRBJ2-7, with D possibly TRBD1 on 6 matching bases. CDR3 length: 13 residues. With 1 base removed from V and 2 bases from J, the gap between germline ends came to 6 bases. The CDR3 here is CASSLGDTYEQYF. As DNA, the CDR3 is TGTGCCAGCAGTTTAGGGGACACCTACGAGCAGTACTTC.

The chain combines TRBV6-6 with TRBJ1-5, with D possibly being TRBD1 (6 bases). This CDR3 has 15 amino acids. Looked up from germline, CDR1 is MNHNY and CDR2 is SVGAGI (reference sequence). V was shortened by 5 bases and J by 3 bases, with 14 bases between the two germline ends. In nucleotides, the CDR3 is TGTGCCAGCAGTCGGGGCCGACAGGACAATCAGCCCCAGCATTTT. Its protein is CASSRGRQDNQPQHF.

V usage is TRBV9 and J usage is TRBJ2-1; D tentatively reads TRBD1 or TRBD2 (5 bases each). CDR3 length: 16 residues. The germline CDR1 and CDR2 sequences are SGDLS and YYNGEE. V was shortened by 4 bases and J by 9 bases, with 23 bases between the two germline ends. The CDR3 reads CASSPTGTPGSSEQFF. CDR3 DNA sequence: TGTGCCAGCAGCCCCACCGGGACCCCAGGGTCTAGTGAGCAGTTCTTC.